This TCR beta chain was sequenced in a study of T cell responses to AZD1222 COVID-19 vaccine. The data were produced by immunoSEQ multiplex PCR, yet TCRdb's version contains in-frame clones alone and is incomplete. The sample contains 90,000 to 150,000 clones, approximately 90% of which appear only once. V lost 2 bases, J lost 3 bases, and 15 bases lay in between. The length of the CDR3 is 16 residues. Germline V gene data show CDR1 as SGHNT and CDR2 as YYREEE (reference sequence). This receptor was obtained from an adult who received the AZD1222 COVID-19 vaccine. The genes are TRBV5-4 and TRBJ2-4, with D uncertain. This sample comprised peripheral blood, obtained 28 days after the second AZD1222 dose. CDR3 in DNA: TGTGCCAGCAGCTTCGGGTCGGCCCTTAGCAAAAACATTCAGTACTTC. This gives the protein CASSFGSALSKNIQYF.